The clone carrying this T cell receptor (beta chain) was counted a few times. Its specificity is not known. One end of the junction does not line up with germline, which may come from a read error. Per germline, CDR1 SGHNT and CDR2 YYREEE (reference sequence). This CDR3 spans 12 amino acids. 60 Vbeta and 13 Jbeta primers were used in PCR. Generated by immunoSEQ multiplex PCR, the TCRdb table keeps only in-frame clones and is missing some. The table shows roughly 160,000 clones, with over 70% occurring only once. These data come from a study of cytomegalovirus exposure and HLA in healthy donors. Whole-study results and caveats: Later analysis associated a missense DCLRE1C variant with TCR beta V- and J-gene trimming. On later analysis, the bulk of CMV-associated TCR beta chains appeared to be HLA-restricted. Three CMV-associated chains proved CMV antigen-specific in vitro. HLA alleles showed associations with fewer than 20,000 TCR beta sequences in a later analysis, at a 0.05 false discovery rate.

The sequenced material came from PBMCs. The J gene is TRBJ1-6, the V gene TRBV5-4; the D is unclear. The receptor was derived from a woman aged 45-65 years in good health and CMV-seropositive. The CDR3 loop is CASSHPSERARW. The CDR3 nucleotides read TGTGCCAGCAGCCACCCGAGTGAGCGGGCCCGATGG.